These 7 T cell receptor beta chains came from one sample sequenced in a study of cytomegalovirus exposure and HLA in healthy donors. PCR primers comprised 60 Vbeta and 13 Jbeta primers. Profiled with immunoSEQ multiplex PCR; TCRdb holds only in-frame clones, not every one. The sample contains approximately 170,000 clones, approximately 84% of which appear only once. Sequenced material: PBMCs. Every receptor here comes from a woman between 40 and 55 years old in good health and CMV-seropositive.

The V call is TRBV27, the J call TRBJ2-3; 7 bases line up with TRBD1. Trimming took 5 bases from V and 5 from J; bases not matched to a gene: 10. The CDR3 runs 15 residues. The germline V gene encodes CDR1 MNHEY and CDR2 SMNVEV (reference sequence). CDR3 protein: CASSTWDSPRDTQYF. The DNA for the CDR3 is TGTGCCAGCAGTACGTGGGACAGTCCTAGAGATACGCAGTATTTT.

The V and J genes are TRBV5-1 and TRBJ1-3; 7 bases agree with TRBD1. Germline lookup yields CDR1 SGHRS and CDR2 YFSETQ. Trimming removed 4 bases from V and 2 bases from J; junction bases left unmatched: 3. This CDR3 spans 14 amino acids. For the CDR3, the DNA is TGCGCCAGCAGCATAGGGACAGCTGGAAACACCATATATTTT. This encodes CASSIGTAGNTIYF.

This clone was detected once. This CDR3 is CASSFGTGVSGANVLTF. The CDR3 DNA sequence: TGCGCCAGCAGCTTCGGGACAGGGGTTTCTGGGGCCAACGTCCTGACTTTC. This chain links TRBV5-1 with TRBJ2-6; 10 bases fit TRBD1. CDR3 size: 17 residues. Germline V gives CDR1 SGHRS, CDR2 YFSETQ. Unmatched junction bases numbered 3, after V lost 2 bases and J lost 1 base.

The rearrangement uses TRBV2 and TRBJ1-5; D is perhaps TRBD1 (6 bases). Trimming took 2 bases from V and 2 from J, leaving 7 bases between them. The germline V gene has CDR1 SNHLY and CDR2 FYNNEI. The CDR3 has 14 amino acids. CDR3 DNA sequence: TGTGCCAGCAGTGAATGGACAGGCAATCAGCCCCAGCATTTT. Protein: CASSEWTGNQPQHF.

V usage is TRBV30 and J usage is TRBJ1-2; 7 bases fit TRBD1. Germline CDR1 is GTSNPN and CDR2 is SVGIG (reference sequence). After removal of 4 bases from V and 8 bases from J, the junction contained 7 bases not matched to a gene. The CDR3 spans 12 residues. CDR3 protein: CAWNRDSRGYTF. In DNA, the CDR3 is TGTGCCTGGAACCGGGACAGTCGCGGCTACACCTTC.

The chain uses TRBV28 and TRBJ1-5; D remains ambiguous. V shed 6 bases and J shed 2 bases, with 11 bases lying between them. Germline V gives CDR1 MDHEN, CDR2 SYDVKM. The CDR3 length is 14 residues. CDR3 sequence reads: CASRERERNQPQHF. DNA for the CDR3: TGTGCCAGCAGGGAGAGGGAGCGCAATCAGCCCCAGCATTTT.

This rearrangement joins TRBV2 to TRBJ2-1, with 12 positions matching TRBD2. J was trimmed by 12 bases and V by 4 bases; bases with no gene match: 13. The CDR3 loop spans 16 amino acids. Germline CDR1 SNHLY, CDR2 FYNNEI. The CDR3 DNA follows: TGTGCCAGCAGTGGGGGTGGTCTAGCGGGGGGGCCTTCGCAGTTCTTC. Translation: CASSGGGLAGGPSQFF. Variable domain in full (rest from reference TRBV2 and TRBJ2-1): EPEVTQTPSHQVTQMGQEVILRCVPISNHLYFYWYRQILGQKVEFLVSFYNNEISEKSEIFDDQFSVERPDGSNFTLKIRSTKLEDSAMYFCASSGGGLAGGPSQFFGPGTRLTVL.